This T cell receptor beta chain stems from a study of blood T cell repertoires in COVID-19. The CDR3 length is 15 residues. Trimming took 2 bases from V and 2 from J; bases not matched to a gene: 6. CDR1 and CDR2 (germline): MGHRA, YSYEKL. Here immunoSEQ multiplex PCR was the method, and the copy in TCRdb shows in-frame clones only, minus some. The sample records 70,000 to 100,000 clones, roughly nine tenths being singletons. This sequence was found in a man aged 55-75 years with acute or convalescent COVID-19. Specimen: peripheral blood. The genes are TRBV4-1 and TRBJ2-7, with TRBD2 matching 7 bases. CDR3 sequence reads: CASSQPAAGAYEQYF. CDR3 DNA sequence: TGCGCCAGCAGCCAACCCGCGGCGGGGGCCTACGAGCAGTACTTC.